These 13 T cell receptor beta chains were all obtained from the same sample, sequenced in a study of CD8 T cells in ankylosing spondylitis. Study observations and caveats: The study identified a TCR beta motif of fewer than 10 highly homologous variants that appeared characteristic of ankylosing spondylitis blood.

TCRdb used MiXCR to reprocess the 5' RACE reads, holding one entry per CDR3 protein. This sample has around 540,000 distinct CDR3 sequences, with about an eighth found just once. These receptors have no identified antigens. The source material was blood, either unsorted or a sorted T cell fraction (not recorded which). These receptors were obtained from a male donor with ankylosing spondylitis.

The J gene is TRBJ2-1, the V gene TRBV29-1; 9 bases are shared with TRBD2. The junction had 17 bases not matched to a gene; V was cut back by 7 bases and J by 7 bases. The CDR3 extends over 16 amino acids. In germline, CDR1 is SQVTM, CDR2 ANQGSEA. CDR3 in amino acids: CSGGTTGGRARNEQFF. DNA of the CDR3: TGCAGCGGTGGGACGACTGGCGGGAGGGCCCGTAATGAGCAGTTCTTC.

V gene TRBV20-1 combines with J gene TRBJ1-5; D uncertain. Trimming shortened V by 3 bases and J by 0 bases, and 9 bases separated the two germline ends. The CDR3 is 14 residues long. Looked up from germline, CDR1 is DFQATT and CDR2 is SNEGSKA (reference sequence). The CDR3 spells CSARGSNSNQPQHF. The CDR3 DNA reads TGCAGTGCTAGGGGTAGCAATAGCAATCAGCCCCAGCATTTT.

This clonotype was recorded a few times. The CDR3 protein is CASSPAGLNTEAFF. In nucleotides, the CDR3 is TGTGCCAGCAGTCCAGCCGGTCTGAACACTGAAGCTTTCTTT. This chain connects TRBV25-1 to TRBJ1-1; D not resolved. The CDR3 has 14 residues. Per germline, CDR1 MGHDK and CDR2 SYGVNS. V dropped 5 bases and J dropped 0 bases, with 10 bases sitting between them.

This clonotype appeared many times. This sequence joins TRBV7-9 and TRBJ2-1; the match to TRBD2 covers 8 bases. The J segment lost 0 bases and the V segment lost 5 bases, leaving 6 bases of the junction unmatched. The CDR3 loop spans 16 amino acids. Germline V gene lookup returns CDR1 SEHNR and CDR2 FQNEAQ (reference sequence). CDR3 sequence: CASSPLAGTSYNEQFF. The DNA of the CDR3 is TGTGCCAGCAGCCCTCTAGCGGGCACCTCCTACAATGAGCAGTTCTTC.

The V call is TRBV29-1, the J call TRBJ2-2; TRBD1 agrees at 9 bases. Germline V gives CDR1 SQVTM, CDR2 ANQGSEA. This CDR3 region has 13 residues. V shed 4 bases, J shed 7 bases, and the junction held 4 bases outside the gene matches. In DNA form, the CDR3 reads TGCAGCGTTGTAACAGGGGGCCACGGGGAGCTGTTTTTT. Amino acid sequence: CSVVTGGHGELFF.

The rearrangement joins TRBV25-1 to TRBJ1-6; 8 bases match TRBD1. CDR1 is MGHDK and CDR2 is SYGVNS in the germline V gene. The ends lost 4 bases at V and 8 bases at J; junction bases unmatched: 10. The CDR3 length is 16 residues. The CDR3 DNA sequence: TGTGCCAGCAGTGGTACCACAGGGGGAGGCTATTCACCCCTCCACTTT. Translated: CASSGTTGGGYSPLHF.

This clonotype was recorded a few times. The rearrangement links TRBV9 to TRBJ2-5, with D perhaps matching TRBD1 (6 bases). Germline CDR1 reads SGDLS; CDR2 reads YYNGEE. V lost 2 bases and J 4 bases, leaving 12 bases between the germline ends. The CDR3 is 14 amino acids. CDR3 protein: CASSVSGEGETQYF. In DNA, the CDR3 is TGTGCCAGCAGCGTTTCAGGGGAAGGAGAGACCCAGTACTTC.

This clonotype has at least ten counts. The chain carries TRBV5-1 and TRBJ2-2; D might be TRBD1 (6 bases). Germline loops: CDR1 SGHRS, CDR2 YFSETQ. This CDR3 comprises 16 residues. Trimming left V 3 bases short and J 2 bases short, with 14 bases between. DNA of the CDR3: TGCGCCAGCAGCTATTCTTGGACAGCTAACACCGGGGAGCTGTTTTTT. Protein sequence: CASSYSWTANTGELFF. The complete variable domain, with remaining parts taken from reference TRBV5-1 and TRBJ2-2, reads KAGVTQTPRYLIKTRGQQVTLSCSPISGHRSVSWYQQTPGQGLQFLFEYFSETQRNKGNFPGRFSGRQFSNSRSEMNVSTLELGDSALYLCASSYSWTANTGELFFGEGSRLTVL.

V is TRBV4-1 and J is TRBJ1-6; D call uncertain. This CDR3 spans 16 amino acids. From germline, CDR1 is MGHRA and CDR2 YSYEKL. V lost 4 bases to trimming and J lost 7 bases, with 17 bases between them. CDR3 DNA sequence: TGCGCCAGCAGCCTGTCCTCCTTCGCCCAAAATTCACCCCTCCACTTT. It translates to CASSLSSFAQNSPLHF.

The chain uses TRBV11-3 and TRBJ2-7; D is ambiguous. The V end lost 3 bases, the J end lost 2 bases, and 8 bases lay between the germline ends. Germline CDR1 SGHNT, CDR2 YENEEA. The CDR3 has 13 residues. Here the CDR3 DNA reads TGTGCCAGCAGCTTGGGCGAAGCCTACGAGCAGTACTTC. It translates to CASSLGEAYEQYF.

The table lists this clonotype with a few counts. This chain uses TRBV3-1 with TRBJ2-7; 14 nucleotides align to TRBD2. V gave up 4 bases and J gave up 3 bases; unmatched junction bases: 11. CDR1 is LGHDT, CDR2 YNNKEL, per germline (reference sequence). The CDR3 is 18 residues long. CDR3 sequence reads: CASSPKGLAGASLYEQYF. CDR3 nucleotide sequence: TGTGCCAGCAGCCCCAAGGGACTAGCGGGAGCGAGCCTCTACGAGCAGTACTTC.

The rearrangement joins TRBV21-1 to TRBJ2-2; the D segment call TRBD2 is taken from the table without a DNA check. TRBV21-1 is tagged as a pseudogene. The CDR3 is 13 residues long. The CDR3 region is CASCLAGAGELFF. The CDR3 region has the DNA TGTGCCAGTTGTTTAGCGGGAGCCGGGGAGCTGTTTTTT.

This clonotype occurred a few times. The J gene is TRBJ1-5, the V gene TRBV7-9; D is possibly TRBD1 (5 bases). V shed 5 bases and J shed 3 bases, with 14 bases lying between them. This CDR3 is built from 15 residues. CDR1 and CDR2 (germline): SEHNR, FQNEAQ (reference sequence). The CDR3 DNA is TGTGCCAGCAGCCCGGGCAGGGAATACAATCAGCCCCAGCATTTT. Its translation is CASSPGREYNQPQHF.